The TCR beta chain described here comes from a study of radiation and T cells in renal cell carcinoma. Produced via immunoSEQ multiplex PCR; TCRdb's table is partial and in-frame only. This sample has about 16,000 clones; about 58% occur once, and the top ten carry more than 9%. Treatment indicated: treatment-naive control, cytoreductive nephrectomy. This renal cell carcinoma was of the clear cell type. V was cut by 4 bases and J by 9 bases, with 13 bases left in between. CDR1 and CDR2 (germline): SGHTA, FQGNSA. The CDR3 extends over 12 amino acids. The sample consisted of tumor tissue, taken from a patient whose treatment was nephrectomy without radiotherapy. The receptor comes from a man aged 40-50 years with renal cell carcinoma. This sequence joins TRBV7-2 and TRBJ2-7; a weak D match, TRBD1 (5 bases). CDR3 in amino acids: CASSSHDRLQYF. CDR3 DNA sequence: TGTGCCAGCAGCTCCCACGACAGATTGCAGTACTTC.